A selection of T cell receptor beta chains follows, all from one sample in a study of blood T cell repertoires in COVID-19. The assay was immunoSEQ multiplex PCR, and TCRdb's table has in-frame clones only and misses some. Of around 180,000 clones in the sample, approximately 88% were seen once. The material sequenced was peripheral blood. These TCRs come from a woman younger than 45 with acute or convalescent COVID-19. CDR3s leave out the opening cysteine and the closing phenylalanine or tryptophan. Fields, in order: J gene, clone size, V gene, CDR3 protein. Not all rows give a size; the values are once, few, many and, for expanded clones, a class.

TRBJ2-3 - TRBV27 ASQAGGYPDTQY
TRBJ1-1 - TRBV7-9 ASSLTQGANTEAF
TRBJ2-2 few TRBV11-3 ASSISTGELF
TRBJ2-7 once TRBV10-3 AIGWRGGDEQY
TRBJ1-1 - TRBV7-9 ASRLTMNTEAF
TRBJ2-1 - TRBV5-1 ASSLLAGDLTNEQF
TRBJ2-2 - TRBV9 ASSVVGEGGELF
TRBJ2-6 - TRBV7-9 ASSLWISGTGANVLT
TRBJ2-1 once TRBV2 ASGGTNSYNEQF
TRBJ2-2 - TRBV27 ASESGRDDTGELF